Listed here is a single T cell receptor beta chain. What it binds is not known. Overall study findings and caveats: Tumor Tregs overlapped most with tumor, then blood, naive CD4+ cells.

Full-length variable regions came from constant-region reverse primers plus semi-nested Nested Universal Primer A PCR. A single record per CDR3 protein comes from TCRdb applying MiXCR to the 5' RACE reads. The sample lists tens of thousands of distinct CDR3 sequences, 17% seen once, with around 2% in the top ten. CD25-based Treg depletion was applied to purified naive CD4+ T cells. The CDR3 loop spans 14 amino acids. V lost 0 bases, J lost 3 bases, and 5 bases lay in between. Germline loops: CDR1 MNHNS, CDR2 SASEGT. This chain links TRBV6-1 with TRBJ1-4, with a weak D call TRBD1 (5 bases). The source is a female donor with breast cancer. Sequencing input: naive CD4+ T cells sorted from blood. Subset here: naive CD4+ T cells, CD4+CD45RA+CD25-. The DNA of the CDR3 is TGTGCCAGCAGTGAAGCGACAGCTAATGAAAAACTGTTTTTT. This sequence encodes CASSEATANEKLFF.